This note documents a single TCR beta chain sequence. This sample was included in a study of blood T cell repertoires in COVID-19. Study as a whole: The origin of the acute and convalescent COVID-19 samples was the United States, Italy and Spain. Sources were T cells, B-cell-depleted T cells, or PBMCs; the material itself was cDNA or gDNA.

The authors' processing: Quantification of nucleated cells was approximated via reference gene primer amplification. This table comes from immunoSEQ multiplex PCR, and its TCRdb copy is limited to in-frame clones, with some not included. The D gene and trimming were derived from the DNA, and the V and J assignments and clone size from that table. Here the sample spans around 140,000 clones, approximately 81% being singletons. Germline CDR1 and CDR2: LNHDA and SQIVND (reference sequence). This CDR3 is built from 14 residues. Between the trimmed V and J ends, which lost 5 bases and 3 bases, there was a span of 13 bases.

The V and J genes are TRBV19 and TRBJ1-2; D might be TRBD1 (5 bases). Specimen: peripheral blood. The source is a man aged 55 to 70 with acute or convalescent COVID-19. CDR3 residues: CASSPGHGDYGYTF. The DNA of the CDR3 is TGTGCCAGTAGTCCCGGACACGGAGACTATGGCTACACCTTC.